This TCR beta chain was identified in a study of Ad26.COV2.S vaccination and SARS-CoV-2 variants. Study-level information: Donor was assigned to the Ad26.COV2.S arm of trial COV1001. General observations from the study: Total T cell responses were possibly underestimated by TCR breadth and depth analyses. Placebo recipients had lower spike-specific TCR breadth than vaccine recipients.

Some clones are missing from TCRdb's copy, which holds only in-frame ones; the method was immunoSEQ multiplex PCR. The sample contains about half a million clones, around 89% of which appear only once. Germline V gene data show CDR1 as SGHRS and CDR2 as YFSETQ. The CDR3 is 13 amino acids. The V gene lost 0 bases and the J gene lost 5 bases, with 8 bases spanning the gap. Treatment here: about 20 received Ad26.COV2.S at low or high dose, single or two shots; 5 received placebo; per-sample allocation not given. Repertoires come from day 63 after the first vaccine or placebo injection. Points on this clone: Its target is unknown.

The receptor's source is a person between 18 and 65 years old who received the Ad26.COV2.S COVID-19 vaccine or a placebo. The gene calls are TRBV5-1 and TRBJ2-5, with D hard to call. Sequenced material: peripheral blood, taken in a trial of Ad26.COV2.S vaccine versus placebo. CDR3 DNA: TGCGCCAGCAGCTTGGGCAGTTCCGAGACCCAGTACTTC. Translation: CASSLGSSETQYF. Looking up the rest from reference TRBV5-1 and TRBJ2-5 gives the full variable domain: KAGVTQTPRYLIKTRGQQVTLSCSPISGHRSVSWYQQTPGQGLQFLFEYFSETQRNKGNFPGRFSGRQFSNSRSEMNVSTLELGDSALYLCASSLGSSETQYFGPGTRLLVL.